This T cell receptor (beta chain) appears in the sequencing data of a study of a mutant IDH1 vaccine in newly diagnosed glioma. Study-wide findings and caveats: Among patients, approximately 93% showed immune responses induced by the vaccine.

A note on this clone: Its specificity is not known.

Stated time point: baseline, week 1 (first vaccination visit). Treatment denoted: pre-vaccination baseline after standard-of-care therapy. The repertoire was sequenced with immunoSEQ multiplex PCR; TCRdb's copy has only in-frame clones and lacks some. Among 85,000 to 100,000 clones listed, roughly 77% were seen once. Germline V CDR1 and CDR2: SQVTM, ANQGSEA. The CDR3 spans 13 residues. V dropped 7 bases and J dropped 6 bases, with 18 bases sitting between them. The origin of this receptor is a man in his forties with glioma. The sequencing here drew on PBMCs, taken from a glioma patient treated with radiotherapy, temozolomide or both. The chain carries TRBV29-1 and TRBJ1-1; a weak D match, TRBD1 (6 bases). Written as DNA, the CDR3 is TGCAGCGGCCAAACAGGGTTTTACGCTGAAGCTTTCTTT. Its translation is CSGQTGFYAEAFF.